This TCR beta chain was observed in a study of T cell responses to AZD1222 COVID-19 vaccine. The overall study: Second-dose intervals of approximately 4 or approximately 12 weeks were pooled.

Study outcomes and limitations: The study found Spike-specific TCR breadth and depth rose after two AZD1222 doses. Just a handful of AZD1222 recipients were seropositive at baseline.

This CDR3 contains 14 residues. Germline V gives CDR1 SGHRS, CDR2 YFSETQ. J gave up 7 bases and V 4 bases, and 6 bases lay outside the gene matches. Assay: immunoSEQ multiplex PCR; the TCRdb copy retains only in-frame clones and omits some. The sample holds around 260,000 clones, more than 80% seen once. As concerns this clone: Its antigen is not identified.

V is TRBV5-1 and J is TRBJ1-4, with TRBD1 matching over 8 bases. This receptor was taken from an adult in good health. The material sequenced was peripheral blood, taken on day 0 of AZD1222 vaccination. As DNA, the CDR3 is TGCGCCAGCAGCGCCGGACAGGGAGGTGAAAAACTGTTTTTT. Translating it yields CASSAGQGGEKLFF. The full variable domain, its missing parts supplied by reference TRBV5-1 and TRBJ1-4, is KAGVTQTPRYLIKTRGQQVTLSCSPISGHRSVSWYQQTPGQGLQFLFEYFSETQRNKGNFPGRFSGRQFSNSRSEMNVSTLELGDSALYLCASSAGQGGEKLFFGSGTQLSVL.